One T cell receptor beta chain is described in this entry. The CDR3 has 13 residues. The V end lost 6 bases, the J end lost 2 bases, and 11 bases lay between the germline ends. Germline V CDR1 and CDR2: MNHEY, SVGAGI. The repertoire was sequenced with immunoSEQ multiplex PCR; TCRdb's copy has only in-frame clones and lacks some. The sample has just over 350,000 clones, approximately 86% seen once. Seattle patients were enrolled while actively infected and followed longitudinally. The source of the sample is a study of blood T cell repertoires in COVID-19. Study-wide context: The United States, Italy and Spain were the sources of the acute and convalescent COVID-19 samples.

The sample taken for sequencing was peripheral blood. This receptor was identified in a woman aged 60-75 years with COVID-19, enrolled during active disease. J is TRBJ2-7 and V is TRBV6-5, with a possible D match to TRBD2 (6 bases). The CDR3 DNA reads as TGTGCCAGCAGGGGAGGCAGGGCCTACGAGCAGTACTTC. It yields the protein CASRGGRAYEQYF.